A single sample is the source of the 14 T cell receptor beta chains below, sequenced in a study of shared clonotypes between healthy human individuals. The protocol was immunoSEQ multiplex PCR, while the TCRdb copy is restricted to in-frame clones and leaves out a portion. The profile shows over a million clones, 95% to 97% of them singletons. Sequenced: naive CD4+ T cells sorted from blood. Subset meaning: CD45RA+ positively selected. The receptor source for this set is a young man in good health.

V gene TRBV15 combines with J gene TRBJ1-2; D unclear. Germline V gene data show CDR1 as LNHNV and CDR2 as YYDKDF (reference sequence). The CDR3 consists of 15 residues. V was shortened by 0 bases and J by 0 bases, with 8 bases between the two germline ends. CDR3 residues: CATSREMGSNYGYTF. The CDR3 DNA reads as TGTGCCACCAGCAGAGAAATGGGGTCTAACTATGGCTACACCTTC.

The rearrangement links TRBV6-6 to TRBJ2-3, with a tentative D call TRBD1 (6 bases). Germline CDR1 MNHNY, CDR2 SVGAGI (reference sequence). The CDR3 loop spans 16 amino acids. V dropped 2 bases and J dropped 1 base, with 13 bases sitting between them. DNA for the CDR3: TGTGCCAGCAGTTACGGGGCAGGGGTCGGCACAGATACGCAGTATTTT. Translated: CASSYGAGVGTDTQYF.

The V and J genes are TRBV27 and TRBJ2-1; no definite D call. Trimming shortened V by 5 bases and J by 7 bases, and 18 bases separated the two germline ends. The germline V gene encodes CDR1 MNHEY and CDR2 SMNVEV (reference sequence). This CDR3 is built from 15 residues. The CDR3 coding sequence is TGTGCCAGCAGTGTAAGACCCTCTCTACTAAATGAGCAGTTCTTC. This translates into CASSVRPSLLNEQFF.

CDR3 nucleotides: TGCGCCAGCAGCTTGGAGGCGGGAGGGCCCCATGAGCAGTTCTTC. It codes for CASSLEAGGPHEQFF. The rearrangement links TRBV5-1 to TRBJ2-1, with TRBD2 matching over 9 bases. J was trimmed by 8 bases and V by 0 bases; bases with no gene match: 6. The CDR3 has 15 amino acids. CDR1 and CDR2 from the germline V gene are SGHRS and YFSETQ.

This clone showed up just once. The chain combines TRBV7-3 with TRBJ2-3; D gene uncertain. Germline-derived CDR1 and CDR2 are SGHTA and FQGTGA. The CDR3 is 12 amino acids. The ends were cut back, 2 bases at V and 5 bases at J, with 5 bases in the middle. The CDR3, as DNA: TGTGCCAGCAGCTTATGGCGAGATACGCAGTATTTT. Translated: CASSLWRDTQYF.

This clone was observed once. The chain couples TRBV15 to TRBJ2-1; 10 bases are a match to TRBD2. This CDR3 is built from 15 residues. The germline V gene has CDR1 LNHNV and CDR2 YYDKDF (reference sequence). J gave up 3 bases and V 2 bases, and 1 base lay outside the gene matches. The CDR3 is CATSRRLAGYNEQFF. The CDR3 nucleotides are TGTGCCACCAGCAGACGACTAGCGGGCTACAATGAGCAGTTCTTC. Variable domain in full (rest from reference TRBV15 and TRBJ2-1): DAMVIQNPRYQVTQFGKPVTLSCSQTLNHNVMYWYQQKSSQAPKLLFHYYDKDFNNEADTPDNFQSRRPNTSFCFLDIRSPGLGDTAMYLCATSRRLAGYNEQFFGPGTRLTVL.

This sequence joins TRBV5-3 and TRBJ2-3; D gene uncertain. TRBV5-3 is flagged as an ORF with uncertain function. The CDR3 consists of 17 residues. Trimming cost V 4 bases and J 5 bases, with 23 bases left between them. The CDR3 sequence is CARSILSKPTLQDTQYF. Here the CDR3 DNA reads TGTGCCAGAAGCATTCTTTCGAAGCCTACCCTTCAAGATACGCAGTATTTT.

CDR3 DNA: TGTGCAAGTCGCTTCATTGGCCACAGAGGGGTCAACACTGAAGCTTTCTTT. It is translated as CASRFIGHRGVNTEAFF. J is TRBJ1-1 and V is TRBV12-2. TRBV12-2 is shown as a pseudogene. The CDR3 contains 17 residues.

CDR3 DNA sequence: TGTGCCATCAGCCCTGGTGGGGGGACCGGGGAGCTGTTTTTT. This codes for CAISPGGGTGELFF. J is TRBJ2-2 and V is TRBV10-3; weak D call: TRBD2 (6 bases). The CDR3 totals 14 residues. The germline V and J ends were trimmed by 6 bases and 5 bases, with 13 bases remaining between them. Germline V lookup: CDR1 ENHRY, CDR2 SYGVKD.

The CDR3 spells CASSLGYGEQYF. DNA for the CDR3: TGTGCCAGCAGCTTAGGGTATGGCGAGCAGTACTTC. The chain recombines TRBV7-9 with TRBJ2-7; D ambiguous. Germline CDR1 reads SEHNR; CDR2 reads FQNEAQ (reference sequence). Trimming removed 1 base from V and 6 bases from J, with 7 bases in between. The CDR3 totals 12 residues.

The chain joins TRBV19 to TRBJ2-2, with D tentatively TRBD2 (5 bases). Germline assignment: CDR1 LNHDA and CDR2 SQIVND (reference sequence). The CDR3 runs 15 residues. The V end lost 2 bases, the J end lost 1 base, and 8 bases lay between the germline ends. CDR3 DNA: TGTGCCAGTAGTATAACCGGGGAGAACACCGGGGAGCTGTTTTTT. Amino acids: CASSITGENTGELFF. The full variable domain, in which reference TRBV19 and TRBJ2-2 provide the parts outside the CDR3, is DGGITQSPKYLFRKEGQNVTLSCEQNLNHDAMYWYRQDPGQGLRLIYYSQIVNDFQKGDIAEGYSVSREKKESFPLTVTSAQKNPTAFYLCASSITGENTGELFFGEGSRLTVL.

The chain recombines TRBV30 with TRBJ1-1; D is unclear. Germline V CDR1 and CDR2: GTSNPN, SVGIG (reference sequence). The V and J ends lost 0 bases and 1 base respectively, with 6 bases between them. This CDR3 spans 13 amino acids. CDR3 nucleotide sequence: TGTGCCTGGAGTGTAGGCAAGAACACTGAAGCTTTCTTT. Protein product: CAWSVGKNTEAFF.

This chain joins TRBV9 and TRBJ2-7; 8 nucleotides agree with TRBD2. The trim removed 0 bases at V and 4 bases at J, leaving 3 bases unmatched. Germline loops: CDR1 SGDLS, CDR2 YYNGEE. This CDR3 is 14 amino acids long. This chain's CDR3 is CASSVDLAGYEQYF. DNA of the CDR3: TGTGCCAGCAGCGTAGATCTAGCGGGTTACGAGCAGTACTTC. Full variable domain (outside the CDR3, taken from reference TRBV9 and TRBJ2-7): DSGVTQTPKHLITATGQRVTLRCSPRSGDLSVYWYQQSLDQGLQFLIQYYNGEERAKGNILERFSAQQFPDLHSELNLSSLELGDSALYFCASSVDLAGYEQYFGPGTRLTVT.

This rearrangement joins TRBV18 to TRBJ2-1; possibly TRBD1 for D (6 bases). V was pared by 2 bases and J by 6 bases, with 14 bases between. CDR1 and CDR2 (germline): KGHSH, LQKENI. This CDR3 has 15 amino acids. The CDR3 spells CASSPFITGSNEQFF. CDR3 in DNA: TGTGCCAGCTCACCATTCATTACAGGGAGCAATGAGCAGTTCTTC.